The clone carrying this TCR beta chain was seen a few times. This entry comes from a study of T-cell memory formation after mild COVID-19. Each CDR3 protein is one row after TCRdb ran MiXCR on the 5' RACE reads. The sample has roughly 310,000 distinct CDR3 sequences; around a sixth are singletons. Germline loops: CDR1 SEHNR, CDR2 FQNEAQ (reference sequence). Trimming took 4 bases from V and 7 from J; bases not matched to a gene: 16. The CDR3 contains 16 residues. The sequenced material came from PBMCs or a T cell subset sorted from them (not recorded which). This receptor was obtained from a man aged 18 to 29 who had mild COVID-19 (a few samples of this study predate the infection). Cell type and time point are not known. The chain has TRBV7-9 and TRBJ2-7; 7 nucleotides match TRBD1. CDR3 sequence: CASSSDTGQDLHEQYF. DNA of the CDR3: TGTGCCAGCAGCTCCGACACAGGACAGGACTTGCATGAGCAGTACTTC.